The rows below give T cell receptor beta chains drawn from one sample of a study of yellow fever vaccine responses in identical twins. Using its own MiXCR run on the RT-PCR reads, TCRdb lists one record per CDR3 protein. The sample consists of roughly 18,000 distinct CDR3 sequences, approximately 60% of them appearing once. The material was T cells from blood (PBMCs), unsorted or a sorted subset (not recorded which), obtained before or after yellow fever vaccination (not recorded which). The receptors here all came from a woman younger than 30 who received the yellow fever vaccine. Both conserved end residues are part of each CDR3. Fields, in order: clone size, J gene, D gene, V gene, CDR3 protein, CDR3 DNA. A D gene is named only where the DNA matches it firmly. Some rows mark clone size as missing; the rest say once, few, many or name a class of expanded clone.

>few|TRBJ2-5|.|TRBV18
CASSQTRQETQYF
TGTGCCAGCTCACAAACCCGACAAGAGACCCAGTACTTC
>few|TRBJ2-3|TRBD1|TRBV4-2
CASSQDNRGQGQDTQYF
TGTGCCAGCAGCCAAGATAATAGGGGACAGGGACAAGATACGCAGTATTTT
>few|TRBJ1-5|.|TRBV7-2
CASSLVRGRQPQHF
TGTGCCAGCAGCTTAGTTCGGGGGCGTCAGCCCCAGCATTTT
>.|TRBJ2-7|TRBD1|TRBV29-1
CSVSDRVESEQYF
TGCAGCGTATCGGACAGGGTTGAATCCGAGCAGTACTTC
>.|TRBJ2-7|.|TRBV11-3
CASSVRQVLTEQYF
TGTGCCAGCAGCGTACGACAGGTGCTAACCGAGCAGTACTTC
>.|TRBJ2-4|.|TRBV5-4
CASSNREFAKNIQYF
TGTGCCAGCAGTAACAGGGAGTTTGCCAAAAACATTCAGTACTTC
>.|TRBJ1-1|TRBD1|TRBV18
CASSPGTGGDTEAFF
TGTGCCAGCTCACCGGGGACAGGGGGTGACACTGAAGCTTTCTTT
>.|TRBJ1-6|TRBD1|TRBV4-1
CASSQAGQGNSPLHF
TGCGCCAGCAGCCAAGCGGGACAGGGGAATTCACCCCTCCACTTT
>few|TRBJ1-1|TRBD1|TRBV25-1
CASSDLDRESTEAFF
TGTGCCAGCAGTGATCTGGACAGGGAGAGCACTGAAGCTTTCTTT
>.|TRBJ2-2|TRBD2|TRBV11-2
CASSSLGGGTGELFF
TGTGCCAGCAGCTCCCTCGGGGGGGGCACCGGGGAGCTGTTTTTT
>.|TRBJ2-7|.|TRBV11-2
CASSFLLAHEQYF
TGTGCCAGCAGCTTCCTTTTGGCGCACGAGCAGTACTTC
>.|TRBJ1-5|TRBD1|TRBV24-1
CATSDPGQGGNQPQHF
TGTGCCACCAGTGACCCGGGACAGGGCGGCAATCAGCCCCAGCATTTT
>few|TRBJ2-1|.|TRBV4-1
CASSLAPRSSYNEQFF
TGCGCCAGCAGCCTTGCACCCAGGAGCTCCTACAATGAGCAGTTCTTC
>once|TRBJ1-4|.|TRBV29-1
CSVATNEKLFF
TGCAGCGTTGCGACTAATGAAAAACTGTTTTTT
>.|TRBJ2-1|TRBD1|TRBV18
CASSPPGQGRGNEQFF
TGTGCCAGCTCACCACCGGGACAGGGTCGCGGAAATGAGCAGTTCTTC
>.|TRBJ2-7|TRBD2|TRBV28
CASSYPAGTSGTRPYEQYF
TGTGCCAGCAGTTACCCTGCCGGGACTAGCGGGACGAGACCGTACGAGCAGTACTTC
>once|TRBJ2-7|.|TRBV2
CASSVAVSSYEQYF
TGTGCCAGCAGTGTAGCGGTGAGCTCCTACGAGCAGTACTTC
>.|TRBJ2-2|.|TRBV2
CASSEVGSTNTGELFF
TGTGCCAGCAGTGAAGTCGGTAGTACGAACACCGGGGAGCTGTTTTTT
>.|TRBJ1-3|TRBD1|TRBV11-1
CASSTRGLHSGNTIYF
TGTGCCAGCAGCACCAGGGGGCTCCACTCTGGAAACACCATATATTTT
>.|TRBJ2-1|TRBD2|TRBV13
CATQRTSGIINEQFF
TGTGCCACCCAAAGGACTAGCGGGATAATAAATGAGCAGTTCTTC
>.|TRBJ2-3|.|TRBV2
CASPLEGPTDTQYF
TGTGCCAGCCCCCTGGAAGGACCCACAGATACGCAGTATTTT
>.|TRBJ1-4|.|TRBV5-6
CASSPVWGTNEKLFF
TGTGCCAGCAGCCCAGTGTGGGGGACTAATGAAAAACTGTTTTTT
>few|TRBJ2-3|TRBD1|TRBV20-1
CSARAIPSTGSYTDTQYF
TGCAGTGCTAGAGCTATACCTTCGACAGGGTCCTACACAGATACGCAGTATTTT
>.|TRBJ2-5|.|TRBV11-3
CASSWNLDETQYF
TGTGCCAGCAGCTGGAATTTGGACGAGACCCAGTACTTC
>medium-sized|TRBJ2-3|TRBD2|TRBV13
CASSLRDPSGSTDTQYF
TGTGCCAGCAGCTTAAGGGACCCTAGCGGGAGCACAGATACGCAGTATTTT
>few|TRBJ2-3|.|TRBV2
CASSEWLASPDTQYF
TGTGCCAGCAGTGAATGGCTAGCGTCCCCAGATACGCAGTATTTT
>.|TRBJ1-6|.|TRBV11-1
CASSLKGEVGSPLHF
TGTGCCAGCAGCTTAAAGGGGGAGGTAGGCTCACCCCTCCACTTT
>.|TRBJ2-7|TRBD2|TRBV20-1
CSARSSSGTSYEQYF
TGCAGTGCTAGATCGAGTAGCGGGACCTCCTACGAGCAGTACTTC
>.|TRBJ2-2|TRBD1|TRBV24-1
CATRQGPSTGELFF
TGTGCCACCAGACAGGGGCCGAGCACCGGGGAGCTGTTTTTT
>.|TRBJ2-4|.|TRBV4-1
CASSLSQGLQYIQYF
TGCGCCAGCAGCCTCAGCCAGGGACTCCAGTACATTCAGTACTTC
>few|TRBJ1-5|.|TRBV12-3/TRBV12-4
CASSPYNNQPQHF
TGTGCCAGCAGTCCATATAACAATCAGCCCCAGCATTTT
>few|TRBJ2-3|TRBD2|TRBV4-2
CASSPLTSGVTDTQYF
TGTGCCAGCAGCCCGCTGACTAGCGGGGTCACAGATACGCAGTATTTT
>.|TRBJ1-1|TRBD1|TRBV12-3/TRBV12-4
CASSNSDRRNTEAFF
TGTGCCAGCAGTAACTCGGACAGGAGGAACACTGAAGCTTTCTTT
>few|TRBJ2-7|.|TRBV13
CASSSQRTGSFSYEQYF
TGTGCCAGCAGCTCACAGCGGACGGGGAGCTTTTCCTACGAGCAGTACTTC
>few|TRBJ2-7|TRBD1|TRBV5-5
CASSLTGGNEQYF
TGTGCCAGCAGCTTGACAGGGGGCAACGAGCAGTACTTC
>.|TRBJ2-7|.|TRBV18
CASSPSLGLSYEQYF
TGTGCCAGCTCACCATCTTTAGGGTTGAGCTACGAGCAGTACTTC
>few|TRBJ2-7|.|TRBV7-2
CASSSARTTYEQYF
TGTGCCAGCAGCTCGGCAAGAACAACCTACGAGCAGTACTTC
>.|TRBJ2-5|TRBD1|TRBV3-1
CASSQDRSGGLRQETQYF
TGTGCCAGCAGCCAAGATAGGTCAGGGGGCCTCCGCCAAGAGACCCAGTACTTC
>.|TRBJ1-5|.|TRBV28
CASSSTRPQHF
TGTGCCAGCAGTTCCACGCGGCCCCAGCATTTT
>.|TRBJ1-2|.|TRBV10-1
CASSGGRNYGYTF
TGCGCCAGCAGTGGCGGCCGAAACTATGGCTACACCTTC
>.|TRBJ2-5|.|TRBV29-1
CSVRIQETQYF
TGCAGCGTAAGGATCCAAGAGACCCAGTACTTC
>.|TRBJ2-3|TRBD2|TRBV5-1
CASSLEAGARGDTQYF
TGCGCCAGCAGCTTGGAGGCGGGAGCGCGGGGAGATACGCAGTATTTT
>few|TRBJ2-7|.|TRBV11-1
CASSSTQFYEQYF
TGTGCCAGCAGTAGTACGCAGTTCTACGAGCAGTACTTC
>.|TRBJ2-1|TRBD2|TRBV4-1
CASSQTSGGPNEQFF
TGCGCCAGCAGCCAGACTAGCGGGGGACCCAATGAGCAGTTCTTC
>.|TRBJ2-5|.|TRBV20-1
CSAHPGQETQYF
TGCAGTGCTCACCCGGGGCAAGAGACCCAGTACTTC
>.|TRBJ2-1|.|TRBV18
CASSHMDTTYNEQFF
TGTGCCAGCTCACATATGGACACAACCTACAATGAGCAGTTCTTC
>.|TRBJ2-7|.|TRBV20-1
CSAYRSENEQYF
TGCAGTGCTTACCGGAGCGAGAACGAGCAGTACTTC
>.|TRBJ1-4|.|TRBV5-1
CASSLGLTNEKLFF
TGCGCCAGCAGCTTGGGATTGACTAATGAAAAACTGTTTTTT
>.|TRBJ1-5|.|TRBV19
CASNAESGNQPQHF
TGTGCCAGTAATGCCGAGAGCGGTAATCAGCCCCAGCATTTT
>once|TRBJ2-7|.|TRBV12-3/TRBV12-4
CASSFVSPPYEQYF
TGTGCCAGCAGTTTCGTGTCACCACCCTACGAGCAGTACTTC
>.|TRBJ2-7|TRBD1|TRBV11-2
CASSPWTGLDEQYF
TGTGCCAGCAGCCCGTGGACAGGGCTCGACGAGCAGTACTTC
>.|TRBJ1-2|.|TRBV19
CASREGSYGYTF
TGTGCCAGTAGGGAAGGGAGCTATGGCTACACCTTC
>.|TRBJ1-1|.|TRBV5-1
CASRPQQGDTEAFF
TGCGCCAGCAGACCTCAACAGGGTGACACTGAAGCTTTCTTT
>.|TRBJ2-7|TRBD2|TRBV18
CASSPRGSGFTYEQYF
TGTGCCAGCTCACCACGGGGTAGCGGGTTTACCTACGAGCAGTACTTC
>.|TRBJ1-5|TRBD1|TRBV5-1
CASSWDRWWGNQPQHF
TGCGCCAGCAGCTGGGACAGGTGGTGGGGGAATCAGCCCCAGCATTTT
>.|TRBJ1-5|.|TRBV5-1
CASSFQGISNEPQHF
TGCGCCAGCAGCTTTCAGGGGATAAGCAATGAACCCCAGCATTTT
>.|TRBJ1-2|.|TRBV6-2/TRBV6-3
CASSYGQSGYGYTF
TGTGCCAGCAGTTACGGACAGTCGGGCTATGGCTACACCTTC
>few|TRBJ2-1|.|TRBV3-1
CASSQAPSSNEQFF
TGTGCCAGCAGCCAAGCCCCGTCCTCGAATGAGCAGTTCTTC
>.|TRBJ2-3|.|TRBV29-1
CSVERATPDTDTQYF
TGCAGCGTTGAAAGGGCCACTCCCGACACAGATACGCAGTATTTT
>once|TRBJ1-2|.|TRBV15
CATSRPGGGGSYGYTF
TGTGCCACCAGCCGCCCGGGGGGGGGCGGGAGCTATGGCTACACCTTC